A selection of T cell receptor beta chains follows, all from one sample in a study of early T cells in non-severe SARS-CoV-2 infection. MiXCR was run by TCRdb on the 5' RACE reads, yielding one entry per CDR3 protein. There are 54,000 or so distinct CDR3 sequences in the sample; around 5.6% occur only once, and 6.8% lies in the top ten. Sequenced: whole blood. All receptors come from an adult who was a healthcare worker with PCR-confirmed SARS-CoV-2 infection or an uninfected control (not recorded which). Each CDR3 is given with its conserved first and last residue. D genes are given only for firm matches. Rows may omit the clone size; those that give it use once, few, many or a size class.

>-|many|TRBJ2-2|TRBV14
CASSQGLGWELFF
TGTGCCAGCAGCCAAGGACTCGGTTGGGAGCTGTTTTTT
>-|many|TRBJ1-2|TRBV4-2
CASSQDGLNMGGNYGYTF
TGTGCCAGCAGCCAAGATGGTTTGAATATGGGGGGCAACTATGGCTACACCTTC
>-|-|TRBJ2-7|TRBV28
CASSWRVPYEQYF
TGTGCCAGCAGTTGGAGGGTCCCCTACGAGCAGTACTTC
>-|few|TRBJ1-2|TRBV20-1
CSAGTRERGYTF
TGCAGTGCTGGGACCCGGGAGCGTGGCTACACCTTC
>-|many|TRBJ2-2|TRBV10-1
CARYRSCFF
-
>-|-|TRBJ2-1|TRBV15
CATGEQVLYNEQFF
TGTGCCACCGGGGAACAGGTACTCTACAATGAGCAGTTCTTC
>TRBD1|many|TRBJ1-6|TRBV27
CASSAGTVNSPLHF
TGTGCCAGCAGCGCTGGGACAGTAAATTCACCCCTCCACTTT
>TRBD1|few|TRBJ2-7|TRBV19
CASSIGQGTGYEQYF
TGTGCCAGTAGTATAGGCCAGGGGACAGGCTACGAGCAGTACTTC
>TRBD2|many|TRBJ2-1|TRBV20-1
CSARGLAIFNNEQFF
TGCAGTGCTAGAGGACTAGCGATATTCAACAATGAGCAGTTCTTC
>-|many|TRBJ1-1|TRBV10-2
CASLTGLNTEAFF
TGCGCCAGCTTGACAGGCCTGAACACTGAAGCTTTCTTT
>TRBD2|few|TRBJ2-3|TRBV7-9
CASSSPTGLAGGLGTDTQYF
TGTGCCAGCAGCTCTCCCACGGGACTAGCGGGGGGGCTCGGCACAGATACGCAGTATTTT
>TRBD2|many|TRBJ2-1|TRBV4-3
CASSQDRLAGGPNEQFF
TGCGCCAGCAGCCAAGATCGTCTAGCGGGGGGGCCAAATGAGCAGTTCTTC
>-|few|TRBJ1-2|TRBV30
CAWSEGYNYGYTF
TGTGCCTGGAGCGAGGGGTATAACTATGGCTACACCTTC
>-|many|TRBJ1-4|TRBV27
CASSQGNAFNEKLFF
TGTGCCAGCAGTCAAGGGAATGCCTTTAATGAAAAACTGTTTTTT
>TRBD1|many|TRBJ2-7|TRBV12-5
CASGTGGLGSYEQYF
TGTGCTAGTGGTACAGGGGGATTAGGGAGCTACGAGCAGTACTTC
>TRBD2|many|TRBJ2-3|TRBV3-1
CASRGTSRGDTQYF
TGTGCCAGCAGAGGGACTAGCCGGGGAGATACGCAGTATTTT
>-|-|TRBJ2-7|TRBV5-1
CASSSRRRSYEQYF
TGCGCCAGCAGCTCTCGCAGGAGGTCCTACGAGCAGTACTTC
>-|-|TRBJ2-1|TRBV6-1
CASRGSYPDYNEQFF
TGTGCCAGCAGAGGGTCATACCCAGACTACAATGAGCAGTTCTTC
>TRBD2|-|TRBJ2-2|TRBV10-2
CASSTRGGANTGELFF
TGCGCCAGCAGTACCCGGGGAGGGGCGAACACCGGGGAGCTGTTTTTT
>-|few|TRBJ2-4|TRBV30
CAWTPGGNIQYF
TGTGCCTGGACCCCCGGAGGGAACATTCAGTACTTC
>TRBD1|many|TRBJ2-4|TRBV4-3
CASSQGGQGANIQYF
TGCGCCAGCAGCCAAGGGGGACAGGGCGCGAACATTCAGTACTTC
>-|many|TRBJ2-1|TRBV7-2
CASSLGGPTGQFF
TGTGCCAGCAGCTTAGGAGGCCCAACAGGGCAGTTCTTC
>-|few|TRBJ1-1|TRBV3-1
CASSRLGGAGTEAFF
TGTGCCAGCAGCCGACTAGGTGGCGCGGGCACTGAAGCTTTCTTT
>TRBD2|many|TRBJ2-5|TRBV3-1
CASSPGLAGYETQYF
TGTGCCAGCAGCCCGGGACTAGCGGGATATGAGACCCAGTACTTC
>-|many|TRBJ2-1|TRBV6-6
CASSYPLGGALNEQFF
TGTGCCAGCAGTTATCCCCTTGGGGGGGCCCTCAATGAGCAGTTCTTC
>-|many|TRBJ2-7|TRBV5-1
CASSLISTGEQYF
TGCGCCAGCAGCTTGATTTCCACTGGGGAGCAGTACTTC
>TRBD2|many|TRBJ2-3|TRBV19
CASSALAAPTDTQYF
TGTGCCAGTAGTGCACTAGCGGCCCCCACAGATACGCAGTATTTT